This section outlines one T cell receptor beta chain sequence together with its context. What it binds is not known. The sample comes from a study of cytomegalovirus exposure and HLA in healthy donors. The CDR3 extends over 12 amino acids. With 7 bases removed from V and 6 bases from J, the gap between germline ends came to 12 bases. Germline CDR1 LNHDA, CDR2 SQIVND (reference sequence). Primers for the PCR totalled 60 Vbeta and 13 Jbeta. TCRdb's copy holds only in-frame clones and misses some; the assay was immunoSEQ multiplex PCR. The sample is made up of approximately 110,000 clones, and the top ten hold 3.6% of it. Study-wide points: The study listed approximately 160 cytomegalovirus-associated TCR beta chains. In a later analysis, V- and J-gene trimming of beta chains associated with a DCLRE1C missense variant, replicated independently. What TCR beta sequences reportedly achieved was accurate prediction of HLA-A and HLA-B alleles in most subjects.

J is TRBJ1-2 and V is TRBV19; possible D gene TRBD1, 5 bases. This receptor was obtained from a man aged 18 to 29 in good health and CMV-seronegative. The sample was PBMCs. The CDR3 loop is CASNQGLDGYTF. In DNA, the CDR3 is TGTGCCAGTAACCAGGGTTTGGATGGCTACACCTTC.